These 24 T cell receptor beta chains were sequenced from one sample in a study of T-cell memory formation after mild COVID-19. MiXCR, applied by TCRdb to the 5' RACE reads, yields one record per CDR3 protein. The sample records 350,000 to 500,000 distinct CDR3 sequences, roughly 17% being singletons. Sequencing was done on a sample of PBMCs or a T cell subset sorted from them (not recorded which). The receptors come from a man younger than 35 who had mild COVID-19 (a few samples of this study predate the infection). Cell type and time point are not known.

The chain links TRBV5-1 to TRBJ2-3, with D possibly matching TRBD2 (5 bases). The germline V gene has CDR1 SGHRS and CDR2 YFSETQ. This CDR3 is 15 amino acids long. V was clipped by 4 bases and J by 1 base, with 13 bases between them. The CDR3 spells CASSGYGMGTDTQYF. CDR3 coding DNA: TGCGCCAGCAGCGGGTACGGGATGGGCACAGATACGCAGTATTTT.

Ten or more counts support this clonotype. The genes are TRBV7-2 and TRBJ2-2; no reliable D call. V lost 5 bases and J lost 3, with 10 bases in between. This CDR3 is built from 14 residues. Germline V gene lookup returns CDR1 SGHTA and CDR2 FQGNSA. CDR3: CASSPMLDTGELFF. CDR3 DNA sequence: TGTGCCAGCAGCCCTATGCTGGACACCGGGGAGCTGTTTTTT.

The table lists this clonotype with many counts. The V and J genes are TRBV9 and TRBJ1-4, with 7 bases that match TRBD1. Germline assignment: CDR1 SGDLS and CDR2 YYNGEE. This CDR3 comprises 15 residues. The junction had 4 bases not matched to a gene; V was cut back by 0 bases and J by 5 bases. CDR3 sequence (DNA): TGTGCCAGCAGCGTAGATGGGACAGTCAATGAAAAACTGTTTTTT. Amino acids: CASSVDGTVNEKLFF.

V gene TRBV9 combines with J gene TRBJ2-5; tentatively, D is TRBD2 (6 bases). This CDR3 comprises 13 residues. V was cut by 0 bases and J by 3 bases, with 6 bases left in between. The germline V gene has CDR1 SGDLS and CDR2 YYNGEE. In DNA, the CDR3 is TGTGCCAGCAGCGTAGGGGGGGAAGAGACCCAGTACTTC. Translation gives CASSVGGEETQYF.

The CDR3 DNA follows: TGTGCCAGCAGCCCAGGGGGGCCGCTTGCGAATACGCAGTATTTT. Translation gives CASSPGGPLANTQYF. This chain uses TRBV7-3 with TRBJ2-3; possible D gene TRBD1, 7 bases. From germline, CDR1 is SGHTA and CDR2 FQGTGA. V lost 5 bases, J lost 7 bases, and 19 bases lay in between. This CDR3 region has 15 residues.

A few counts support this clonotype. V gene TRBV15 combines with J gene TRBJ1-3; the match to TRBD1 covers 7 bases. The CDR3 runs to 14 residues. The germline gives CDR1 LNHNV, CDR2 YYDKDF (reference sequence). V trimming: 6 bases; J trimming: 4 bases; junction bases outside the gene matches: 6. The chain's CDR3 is CATRTTGAGNTIYF. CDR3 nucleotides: TGTGCCACCAGGACCACAGGGGCCGGAAACACCATATATTTT.

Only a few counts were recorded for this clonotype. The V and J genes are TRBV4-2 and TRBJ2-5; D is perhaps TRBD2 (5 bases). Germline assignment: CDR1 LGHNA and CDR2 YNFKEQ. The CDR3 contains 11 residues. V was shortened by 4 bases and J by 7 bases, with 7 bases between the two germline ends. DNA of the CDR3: TGTGCCAGCAGCCGGGCGGGGACCCAGTACTTC. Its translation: CASSRAGTQYF.

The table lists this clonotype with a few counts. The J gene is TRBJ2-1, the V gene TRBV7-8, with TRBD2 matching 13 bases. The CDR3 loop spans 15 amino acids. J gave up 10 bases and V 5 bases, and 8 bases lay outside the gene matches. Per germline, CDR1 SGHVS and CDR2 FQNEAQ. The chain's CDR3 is CASSPRLAGGPEQFF. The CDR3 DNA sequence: TGTGCCAGCAGCCCCCGACTAGCGGGGGGTCCCGAGCAGTTCTTC.

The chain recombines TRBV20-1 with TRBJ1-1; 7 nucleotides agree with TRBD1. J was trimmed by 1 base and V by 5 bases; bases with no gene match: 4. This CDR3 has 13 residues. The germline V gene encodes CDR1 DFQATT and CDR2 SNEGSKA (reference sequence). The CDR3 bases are TGCAGTGCTTCCCGGACAGGGAACACTGAAGCTTTCTTT. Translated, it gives CSASRTGNTEAFF.

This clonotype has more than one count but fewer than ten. This CDR3 reads CASSNRVQGKKGNTIYF. The DNA of the CDR3 is TGTGCCAGCAGCAATCGGGTCCAGGGAAAGAAAGGAAACACCATATATTTT. The V and J genes are TRBV21-1 and TRBJ1-3; the table gives TRBD1 as D, unverified against the DNA. TRBV21-1 represents a pseudogene. The CDR3 sequence is 17 residues long.

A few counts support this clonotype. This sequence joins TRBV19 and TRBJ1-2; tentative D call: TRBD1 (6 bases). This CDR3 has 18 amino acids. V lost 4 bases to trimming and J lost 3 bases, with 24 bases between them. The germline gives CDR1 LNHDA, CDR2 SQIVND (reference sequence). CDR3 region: CASSTTPGRGKNHYGYTF. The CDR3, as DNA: TGTGCCAGTAGTACGACCCCGGGCAGGGGAAAGAACCACTATGGCTACACCTTC.

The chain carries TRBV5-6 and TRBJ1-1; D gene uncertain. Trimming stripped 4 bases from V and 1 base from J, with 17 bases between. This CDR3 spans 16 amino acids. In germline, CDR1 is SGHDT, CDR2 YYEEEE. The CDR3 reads CASSPKNWYRNTEAFF. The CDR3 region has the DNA TGTGCCAGCAGCCCTAAAAATTGGTACCGGAACACTGAAGCTTTCTTT.

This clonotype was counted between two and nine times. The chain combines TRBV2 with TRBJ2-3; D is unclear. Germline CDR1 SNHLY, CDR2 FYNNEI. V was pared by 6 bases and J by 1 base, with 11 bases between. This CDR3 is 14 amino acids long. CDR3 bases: TGTGCCAGCAGAGGGTTTGGGGGCACAGATACGCAGTATTTT. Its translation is CASRGFGGTDTQYF. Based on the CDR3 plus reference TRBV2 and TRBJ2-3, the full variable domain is EPEVTQTPSHQVTQMGQEVILRCVPISNHLYFYWYRQILGQKVEFLVSFYNNEISEKSEIFDDQFSVERPDGSNFTLKIRSTKLEDSAMYFCASRGFGGTDTQYFGPGTRLTVL.

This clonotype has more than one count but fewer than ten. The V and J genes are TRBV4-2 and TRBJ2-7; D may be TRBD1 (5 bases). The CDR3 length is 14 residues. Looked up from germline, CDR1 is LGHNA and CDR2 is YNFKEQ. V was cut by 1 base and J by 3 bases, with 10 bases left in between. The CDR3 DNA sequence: TGTGCCAGCAGCCAAGCCGACAGAGTCTACGAGCAGTACTTC. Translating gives CASSQADRVYEQYF.

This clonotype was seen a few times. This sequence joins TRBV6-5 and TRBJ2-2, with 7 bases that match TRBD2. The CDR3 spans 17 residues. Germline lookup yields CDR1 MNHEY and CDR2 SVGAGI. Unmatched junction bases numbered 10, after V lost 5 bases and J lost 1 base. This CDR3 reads CASSGLGAGENTGELFF. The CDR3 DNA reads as TGTGCCAGCAGTGGCCTAGGGGCGGGGGAGAACACCGGGGAGCTGTTTTTT.

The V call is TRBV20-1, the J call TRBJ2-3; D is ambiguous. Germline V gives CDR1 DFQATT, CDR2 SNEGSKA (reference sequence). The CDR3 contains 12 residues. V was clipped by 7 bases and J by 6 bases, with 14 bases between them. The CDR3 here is CSGVMVPDTQYF. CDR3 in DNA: TGCAGTGGAGTTATGGTGCCGGATACGCAGTATTTT.

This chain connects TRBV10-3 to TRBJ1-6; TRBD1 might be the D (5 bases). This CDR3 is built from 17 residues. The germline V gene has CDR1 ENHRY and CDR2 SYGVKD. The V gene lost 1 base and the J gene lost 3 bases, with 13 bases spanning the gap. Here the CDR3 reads CAISEFQGVVYNSPLHF. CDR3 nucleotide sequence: TGTGCCATCAGTGAGTTCCAGGGTGTAGTCTATAATTCACCCCTCCACTTT.

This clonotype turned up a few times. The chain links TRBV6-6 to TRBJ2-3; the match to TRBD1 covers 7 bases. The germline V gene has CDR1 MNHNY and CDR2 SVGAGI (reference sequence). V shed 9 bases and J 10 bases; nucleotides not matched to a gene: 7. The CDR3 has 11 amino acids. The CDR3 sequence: CASTGVIAQYF. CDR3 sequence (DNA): TGTGCCAGTACAGGGGTAATTGCGCAGTATTTT.

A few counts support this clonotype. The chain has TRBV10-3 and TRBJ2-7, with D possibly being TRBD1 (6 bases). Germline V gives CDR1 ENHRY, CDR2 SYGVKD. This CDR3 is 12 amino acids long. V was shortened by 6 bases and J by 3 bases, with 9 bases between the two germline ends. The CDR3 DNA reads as TGTGCCATCAGCGGACAGTTCTACGAGCAGTACTTC. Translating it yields CAISGQFYEQYF.

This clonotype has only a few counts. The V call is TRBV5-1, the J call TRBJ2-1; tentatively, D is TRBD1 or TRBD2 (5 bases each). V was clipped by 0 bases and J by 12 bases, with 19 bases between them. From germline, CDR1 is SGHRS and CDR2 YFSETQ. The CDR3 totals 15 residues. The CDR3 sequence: CASSLVRDPALRQFF. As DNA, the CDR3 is TGCGCCAGCAGCTTGGTCCGGGACCCGGCATTGCGGCAGTTCTTC.

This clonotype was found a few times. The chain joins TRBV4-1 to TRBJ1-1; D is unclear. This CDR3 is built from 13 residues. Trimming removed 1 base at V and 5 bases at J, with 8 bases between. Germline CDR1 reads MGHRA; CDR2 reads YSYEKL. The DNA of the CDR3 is TGCGCCAGCAGCCAAGGGCCTGTAACTGAAGCTTTCTTT. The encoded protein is CASSQGPVTEAFF.

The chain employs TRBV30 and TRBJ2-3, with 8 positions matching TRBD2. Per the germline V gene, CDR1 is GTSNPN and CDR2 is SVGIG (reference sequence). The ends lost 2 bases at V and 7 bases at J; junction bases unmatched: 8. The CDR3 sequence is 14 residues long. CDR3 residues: CAWSKKSGGYTQYF. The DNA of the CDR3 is TGTGCCTGGAGTAAGAAAAGCGGGGGATATACGCAGTATTTT.

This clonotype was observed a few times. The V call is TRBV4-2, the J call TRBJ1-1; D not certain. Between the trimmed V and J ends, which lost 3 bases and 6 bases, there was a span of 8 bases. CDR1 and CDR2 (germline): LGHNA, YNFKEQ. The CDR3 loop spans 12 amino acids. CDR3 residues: CASSQTASEAFF. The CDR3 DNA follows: TGTGCCAGCAGCCAGACCGCATCTGAAGCTTTCTTT.

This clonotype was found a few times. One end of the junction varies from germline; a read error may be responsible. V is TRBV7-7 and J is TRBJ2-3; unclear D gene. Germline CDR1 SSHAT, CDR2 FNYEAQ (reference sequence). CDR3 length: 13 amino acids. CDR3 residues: CASSLEQTDTQYF. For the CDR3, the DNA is TGTGCTAGCAGCTTAGAACAGACAGATACGCAGTATTTT.